The clone carrying this TCR beta chain was seen once. These data are taken from a study of blood T cell repertoires in COVID-19. The CDR3 is made up of 13 amino acids. After removal of 2 bases from V and 5 bases from J, the junction contained 3 bases not matched to a gene. Participants were placed into cohorts based on the clinical history they reported. In the original analysis: It was from reference gene primer amplification that nucleated cell counts were estimated. The protocol was immunoSEQ multiplex PCR, while the TCRdb copy is restricted to in-frame clones and leaves out a portion. V, J and clone size are those of that table, while D and trimming were read from the DNA. Here the sample spans around 290,000 clones, over 75% being singletons.

Sequencing was performed on PBMCs or T cells enriched from blood (not recorded which). The chain links TRBV5-3 to TRBJ2-7, with 8 bases identical to TRBD1. TRBV5-3 is marked as an open reading frame, function uncertain. This sequence was found in a woman in her 30s who had recovered from COVID-19. CDR3 DNA: TGTGCCAGAAGCTTAGGACAGGGAGACGAGCAGTACTTC. This translates into CARSLGQGDEQYF.